This record concerns one T cell receptor beta chain sequence. CDR1 is MNHEY and CDR2 is SVGAGI in the germline V gene. V lost 6 bases to trimming and J lost 0 bases, with 12 bases between them. The length of the CDR3 is 14 residues. These data come from a study of blood T cell repertoires in COVID-19. As for the study in general: Some COVID-19 samples were acute and others convalescent; all came from the United States, Italy and Spain. T cells, B-cell-depleted T cells, or PBMCs provided the cDNA or gDNA that served as material.

Original analysis: For nucleated cells, counts were estimated from reference gene primer amplification. Profiled with immunoSEQ multiplex PCR; TCRdb holds only in-frame clones, not every one. V, J and clone size are those of that table, while D and trimming were read from the DNA. The table records approximately 260,000 clones, less than 85% of them present only once. J is TRBJ2-7 and V is TRBV6-5; possible D gene TRBD2, 6 bases. What was sequenced was peripheral blood. The TCR sequence derives from a man aged 55-75 years who had recovered from COVID-19. CDR3 bases: TGTGCCAGCAGGCCGTTGACTAGCTCCTACGAGCAGTACTTC. Protein sequence: CASRPLTSSYEQYF.